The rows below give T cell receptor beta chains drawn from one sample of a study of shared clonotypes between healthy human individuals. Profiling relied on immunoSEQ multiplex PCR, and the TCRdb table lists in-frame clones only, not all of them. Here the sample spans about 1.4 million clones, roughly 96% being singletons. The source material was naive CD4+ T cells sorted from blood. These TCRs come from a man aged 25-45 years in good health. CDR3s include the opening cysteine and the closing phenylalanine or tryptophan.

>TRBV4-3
CASSPQGQETQYF
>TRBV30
CAWRYQGARETQYF
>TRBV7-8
CASKGTSYTDTQYF
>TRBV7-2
CASSLARQETQYF
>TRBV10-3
CAIRKRLAGDETTGELFF
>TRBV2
CASSAFVGSNF
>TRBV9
CASSVSSGNYNEQFF
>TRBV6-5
CASSRGNEQFF
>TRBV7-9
CASSYGTSGTYEQYF
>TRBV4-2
CASNSVAGANVLTF
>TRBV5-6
CASSSLDRELLGYTF
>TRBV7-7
CASSPRSSYEQYF
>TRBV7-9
CASSLAGGMGTQYF
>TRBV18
CASSRGQGGTNEKLFF
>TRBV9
CASSVGQKISYNEQFF
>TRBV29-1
CSVEGGKHTPYNEQFF